The 32 T cell receptor beta chains given below trace back to one sample, sequenced in a study of T-cell reconstitution after alpha-beta-depleted transplantation in children. Unique molecular identifiers were incorporated when the TCRbeta library was constructed. TCRdb re-derived calls from the PCR reads in MiXCR, one entry per CDR3 protein. The profile shows hundreds of thousands of distinct CDR3 sequences, 15% to 20% of them singletons. The source was PBMCs from the stem cell graft donor, collected from the stem cell graft. The receptors shown here come from a human donor who donated a stem cell graft to a child with acute lymphoblastic leukemia.

This clonotype was seen only a few times. This chain links TRBV20-1 with TRBJ1-2; 10 bases are a match to TRBD1. The CDR3 contains 14 residues. CDR1 and CDR2 (germline): DFQATT, SNEGSKA (reference sequence). J lost 6 bases, V lost 3 bases, and 7 bases had no gene match. CDR3 sequence (DNA): TGCAGTGCTAGTCCACTGGGGACAGGGGATGGCTACACCTTC. The encoded protein is CSASPLGTGDGYTF.

In DNA form, the CDR3 reads TGTGCCAGCAGTTACTCGGGACAGAGACAAACCCTGAGGGGCTACACCTTC. Translation gives CASSYSGQRQTLRGYTF. The genes are TRBV6-2 or TRBV6-3 and TRBJ1-2; 7 bases are shared with TRBD1. CDR3 size: 17 residues. The trim removed 0 bases at V and 8 bases at J, leaving 15 bases unmatched. The germline gives CDR1 MNHEY, CDR2 SVGEGT.

This clonotype was found a few times. This sequence joins TRBV29-1 and TRBJ2-1; tentative D call: TRBD2 (5 bases). This CDR3 region has 11 residues. Trimming cost V 3 bases and J 10 bases, with 10 bases left between them. The V gene's germline CDR1 is SQVTM and CDR2 ANQGSEA. CDR3 sequence (DNA): TGCAGCGTTGACTCGGGAAGCGAGCAGTTCTTC. It yields the protein CSVDSGSEQFF.

The chain uses TRBV20-1 and TRBJ2-7; TRBD2 aligns across 11 bases. After removal of 2 bases from V and 3 bases from J, the junction contained 15 bases not matched to a gene. The CDR3 sequence is 18 residues long. In germline, CDR1 is DFQATT, CDR2 SNEGSKA (reference sequence). CDR3 sequence: CSARSTGLAGGTIYEQYF. The CDR3 bases are TGCAGTGCTAGATCCACCGGGCTAGCGGGAGGAACTATCTACGAGCAGTACTTC.

The sample holds many counts of this clonotype. The J gene is TRBJ2-7, the V gene TRBV9; 7 nucleotides align to TRBD1. Germline V gene lookup returns CDR1 SGDLS and CDR2 YYNGEE. The CDR3 spans 15 residues. J was trimmed by 3 bases and V by 0 bases; bases with no gene match: 6. The CDR3 region is CASSVGQGVIYEQYF. CDR3 sequence (DNA): TGTGCCAGCAGCGTAGGGCAGGGGGTAATCTACGAGCAGTACTTC. The full variable domain, with the rest looked up from reference TRBV9 and TRBJ2-7, is DSGVTQTPKHLITATGQRVTLRCSPRSGDLSVYWYQQSLDQGLQFLIQYYNGEERAKGNILERFSAQQFPDLHSELNLSSLELGDSALYFCASSVGQGVIYEQYFGPGTRLTVT.

This clonotype was seen more than once but under ten times. The gene calls are TRBV7-2 and TRBJ2-1; maybe TRBD2 (5 bases). In germline, CDR1 is SGHTA, CDR2 FQGNSA. This CDR3 spans 15 amino acids. Trimming stripped 5 bases from V and 2 bases from J, with 13 bases between. The CDR3 sequence is CASSLWTVAYNEQFF. Written as DNA, the CDR3 is TGTGCCAGCAGCCTATGGACTGTCGCCTACAATGAGCAGTTCTTC.

The CDR3 nucleotides read TGCGCCAGCAGCTTGGCCCCCGGGACTAGCGGGAGCGAGCAGTACTTC. This sequence encodes CASSLAPGTSGSEQYF. The chain employs TRBV5-1 and TRBJ2-7; TRBD2 matches 14 bases. V gave up 0 bases and J gave up 6 bases; unmatched junction bases: 5. Germline CDR1 SGHRS, CDR2 YFSETQ. There are 16 residues in the CDR3.

Only a few counts were recorded for this clonotype. The chain is built from TRBV5-1 and TRBJ1-2; tentatively, D is TRBD1 (6 bases). The length of the CDR3 is 15 residues. V was shortened by 4 bases and J by 2 bases, with 15 bases between the two germline ends. Germline V lookup: CDR1 SGHRS, CDR2 YFSETQ. This CDR3 reads CASSLGGHYNYGYTF. The CDR3 nucleotides read TGCGCCAGCAGCCTAGGGGGACACTACAACTATGGCTACACCTTC.

This clonotype was found a few times. The gene calls are TRBV4-2 and TRBJ2-5, with 10 positions matching TRBD2. V dropped 2 bases and J dropped 4; count of bases not matched to a gene: 7. This CDR3 spans 16 amino acids. Per the germline V gene, CDR1 is LGHNA and CDR2 is YNFKEQ. CDR3 sequence reads: CASSQRLAGVGETQYF. The DNA for the CDR3 is TGTGCCAGCAGCCAACGGCTAGCGGGAGTCGGAGAGACCCAGTACTTC.

With respect to this clonotype: At one end the junction does not follow the germline gene, possibly because of a read error. The V and J genes are TRBV5-1 and TRBJ2-1; D unclear. The CDR3 is 16 residues long. The germline V gene encodes CDR1 SGHRS and CDR2 YFSETQ. In DNA, the CDR3 is TGCGCCAGCAGCTTATGGTGGCTAGGGTCCTTCAATGAGCAGTTCTTC. Its translation is CASSLWWLGSFNEQFF.

This clonotype came up many times. CDR3 nucleotides: TGTGCCAGCAGCTTTCCCGCTACCTACGAGCAGTACTTC. The encoded protein is CASSFPATYEQYF. This chain links TRBV11-2 with TRBJ2-7; D not certain. Germline V gives CDR1 SGHAT, CDR2 FQNNGV. This CDR3 region has 13 residues. Trimming cost V 3 bases and J 2 bases, with 8 bases left between them.

The chain is built from TRBV18 and TRBJ2-5, with unresolved D. The CDR3 spans 14 residues. Trimming took 1 base from V and 5 from J, leaving 11 bases between them. Per germline, CDR1 KGHSH and CDR2 LQKENI. The CDR3 region is CASSPQGSFETQYF. The CDR3 region has the DNA TGTGCCAGCTCACCACAGGGATCTTTTGAGACCCAGTACTTC.

The chain joins TRBV5-1 to TRBJ2-2; D might be TRBD1 (6 bases). The V gene's germline CDR1 is SGHRS and CDR2 YFSETQ. Trimming pared 4 bases from V and 0 bases from J, leaving 19 bases between. There are 18 residues in the CDR3. CDR3 in DNA: TGCGCCAGCAGCCGTAAAATCACAGGGCGCCCGAACACCGGGGAGCTGTTTTTT. It yields the protein CASSRKITGRPNTGELFF.

This clonotype was found a few times. The chain combines TRBV7-6 with TRBJ2-5, with TRBD2 as a possible D gene (6 bases). The V end was cut by 1 base, the J end by 5 bases, with 11 bases between. The CDR3 is made up of 14 amino acids. Germline V gives CDR1 SGHVS, CDR2 FNYEAQ. CDR3 amino acids: CASSLEWGRETQYF. In DNA form, the CDR3 reads TGTGCCAGCAGCTTAGAGTGGGGGAGGGAGACCCAGTACTTC.

This clonotype was seen many times. V gene TRBV6-5 combines with J gene TRBJ1-5; D not certain. Germline lookup yields CDR1 MNHEY and CDR2 SVGAGI. The CDR3 totals 14 residues. The V and J ends lost 2 bases and 7 bases respectively, with 12 bases between them. The CDR3 DNA follows: TGTGCCAGCAGTTACGCCCCCGAAGGACAGCCCCAGCATTTT. Residues: CASSYAPEGQPQHF.

The rearrangement uses TRBV18 and TRBJ2-5, with 13 nucleotides matching TRBD2. The CDR3 consists of 17 residues. Germline CDR1 reads KGHSH; CDR2 reads LQKENI. The V segment lost 1 base and the J segment 7 bases; nucleotides outside the gene matches: 9. The chain's CDR3 is CASSPLYWTSGSSTQYF. CDR3 coding DNA: TGTGCCAGCTCACCACTCTATTGGACTAGCGGGAGCTCGACCCAGTACTTC.

This clonotype occurred a few times. The chain employs TRBV15 and TRBJ2-7; D not certain. Germline V lookup: CDR1 LNHNV, CDR2 YYDKDF (reference sequence). V lost 2 bases and J lost 0, with 17 bases in between. The CDR3 sequence is 17 residues long. DNA for the CDR3: TGTGCCACCAGCAGACCTAGGGCCTTATCTAACTCCTACGAGCAGTACTTC. Translating gives CATSRPRALSNSYEQYF.

There are a few counts of this clonotype. The chain employs TRBV5-5 and TRBJ2-1; D is undetermined. The CDR3 is 15 residues long. Between the trimmed V and J ends, which lost 5 bases and 7 bases, there was a span of 19 bases. Germline loops: CDR1 SGHKS, CDR2 YYEKEE (reference sequence). CDR3 amino acids: CASRPSSLDGNEQFF. CDR3 DNA sequence: TGTGCCAGCAGGCCGTCGAGCCTCGACGGGAATGAGCAGTTCTTC.

This clonotype was counted a few times. The rearrangement links TRBV10-3 to TRBJ2-1; D ambiguous. Trimming removed 0 bases from V and 8 bases from J, with 11 bases in between. Per the germline V gene, CDR1 is ENHRY and CDR2 is SYGVKD. CDR3 length: 14 amino acids. The CDR3 region has the DNA TGTGCCATCAGTGAGTCGCCCAACCCAGATGAGCAGTTCTTC. Protein sequence: CAISESPNPDEQFF.

This clonotype was counted between two and nine times. The gene calls are TRBV20-1 and TRBJ1-2; no reliable D call. The CDR3 length is 12 residues. Germline CDR1 is DFQATT and CDR2 is SNEGSKA (reference sequence). Deletions cut 3 bases from V and 2 bases from J, with 7 bases between. CDR3 in DNA: TGCAGTGCTAGCCCCGCGAACTATGGCTACACCTTC. As protein: CSASPANYGYTF.

The chain uses TRBV2 and TRBJ2-3; D is unclear. This CDR3 is built from 14 residues. Germline V lookup: CDR1 SNHLY, CDR2 FYNNEI. The V gene lost 3 bases and the J gene lost 0 bases, with 7 bases spanning the gap. As DNA, the CDR3 is TGTGCCAGCAGTGAGATTGCTAGCACAGATACGCAGTATTTT. It codes for CASSEIASTDTQYF.

This clonotype occurred a few times. The chain has TRBV3-1 and TRBJ1-1, with D unresolved. Germline CDR1 LGHDT, CDR2 YNNKEL (reference sequence). The length of the CDR3 is 13 residues. Trimming removed 3 bases from V and 3 bases from J, with 8 bases in between. CDR3 protein: CASSHVKDTEAFF. The CDR3, as DNA: TGTGCCAGCAGCCATGTAAAAGACACTGAAGCTTTCTTT. Using reference TRBV3-1 and TRBJ1-1 for the parts outside the CDR3, the full variable domain is DTAVSQTPKYLVTQMGNDKSIKCEQNLGHDTMYWYKQDSKKFLKIMFSYNNKELIINETVPNRFSPKSPDKAHLNLHINSLELGDSAVYFCASSHVKDTEAFFGQGTRLTVV.

This clonotype has just a few counts. This chain uses TRBV5-1 with TRBJ2-7; 7 nucleotides line up with TRBD1. The germline gives CDR1 SGHRS, CDR2 YFSETQ. Trimming removed 0 bases from V and 4 bases from J; junction bases left unmatched: 4. The CDR3 sequence is 14 residues long. The CDR3 loop reads CASSLGQGRYEQYF. CDR3 nucleotides: TGCGCCAGCAGCTTGGGACAGGGCCGGTACGAGCAGTACTTC.

This clonotype was counted only a few times. The chain joins TRBV12-5 to TRBJ2-3, with unresolved D. This CDR3 is built from 14 residues. V shed 3 bases and J shed 0 bases, with 7 bases lying between them. CDR1 and CDR2 (germline): LGHNT, FRNRAP. CDR3 protein: CASGFLPSTDTQYF. The CDR3 DNA reads TGTGCTAGTGGTTTTCTCCCCAGCACAGATACGCAGTATTTT.

The chain combines TRBV7-2 with TRBJ2-5; TRBD1 or TRBD2 may be the D gene (6 bases each). This CDR3 contains 15 residues. Per germline, CDR1 SGHTA and CDR2 FQGNSA. Trimming took off 5 bases at V and 3 bases at J, with 16 bases between the two ends. CDR3 protein: CASSPFSGAKETQYF. CDR3 bases: TGTGCCAGCAGCCCCTTTTCGGGGGCCAAAGAGACCCAGTACTTC.

The J gene is TRBJ2-2, the V gene TRBV7-2, with 9 bases identical to TRBD2. The length of the CDR3 is 17 residues. CDR1 and CDR2 (germline): SGHTA, FQGNSA. The junction had 7 bases not matched to a gene; V was cut back by 5 bases and J by 0 bases. CDR3 DNA: TGTGCCAGCAGCCACGGACTAGCGCTCTCGAACACCGGGGAGCTGTTTTTT. This encodes CASSHGLALSNTGELFF. The entire variable domain, with the rest obtained from reference TRBV7-2 and TRBJ2-2, is as follows: GAGVSQSPSNKVTEKGKDVELRCDPISGHTALYWYRQSLGQGLEFLIYFQGNSAPDKSGLPSDRFSAERTGGSVSTLTIQRTQQEDSAVYLCASSHGLALSNTGELFFGEGSRLTVL.

The chain combines TRBV20-1 with TRBJ1-2; D unresolved. CDR3 length: 9 amino acids. Germline-derived CDR1 and CDR2 are DFQATT and SNEGSKA (reference sequence). V lost 8 bases and J 7 bases, leaving 8 bases between the germline ends. Written as DNA, the CDR3 is TGCAGTCCAGCCCTTGGCTACACCTTC. Its protein is CSPALGYTF.

The chain uses TRBV20-1 and TRBJ1-6; D perhaps matches TRBD1 (5 bases). Germline V gene lookup returns CDR1 DFQATT and CDR2 SNEGSKA (reference sequence). The CDR3 sequence is 13 residues long. V dropped 1 base and J dropped 8 bases, with 9 bases sitting between them. CDR3 sequence reads: CSARGDPDSPLHF. The CDR3 nucleotides read TGCAGTGCTAGAGGGGACCCTGATTCACCCCTCCACTTT.

The chain recombines TRBV19 with TRBJ2-7, with D possibly being TRBD1 or TRBD2 (5 bases each). The CDR3 length is 11 residues. Trimming stripped 11 bases from V and 5 bases from J, with 13 bases between. From germline, CDR1 is LNHDA and CDR2 SQIVND (reference sequence). DNA of the CDR3: TGTGCCGAGTTAAGAGGGGACGAGCAGTACTTC. This translates into CAELRGDEQYF.

This clonotype was found a few times. J is TRBJ1-5 and V is TRBV12-3 or TRBV12-4, with D unclear. CDR3 length: 15 residues. Trimming removed 0 bases at V and 4 bases at J, with 10 bases between. CDR3 coding DNA: TGTGCCAGCAGTTTAGCGCGGGCAGCTAATCAGCCCCAGCATTTT. Translating it yields CASSLARAANQPQHF.

CDR3 region: CASSRIAGAVQETQYF. The DNA of the CDR3 is TGCGCCAGCAGCCGAATAGCGGGAGCGGTACAAGAGACCCAGTACTTC. The J gene is TRBJ2-5, the V gene TRBV4-1; 9 nucleotides agree with TRBD2. V gave up 4 bases and J gave up 2 bases; unmatched junction bases: 8. Germline V gene lookup returns CDR1 MGHRA and CDR2 YSYEKL. This CDR3 has 16 residues.

The chain couples TRBV12-3 or TRBV12-4 to TRBJ2-7; D might be TRBD1 (5 bases). The CDR3 has 13 residues. Trimming removed 6 bases at V and 12 bases at J, with 21 bases between. The CDR3 protein is CASRTRQGEMTYF. The CDR3 nucleotides read TGTGCCAGCAGAACGCGGCAGGGCGAAATGACGTACTTC.